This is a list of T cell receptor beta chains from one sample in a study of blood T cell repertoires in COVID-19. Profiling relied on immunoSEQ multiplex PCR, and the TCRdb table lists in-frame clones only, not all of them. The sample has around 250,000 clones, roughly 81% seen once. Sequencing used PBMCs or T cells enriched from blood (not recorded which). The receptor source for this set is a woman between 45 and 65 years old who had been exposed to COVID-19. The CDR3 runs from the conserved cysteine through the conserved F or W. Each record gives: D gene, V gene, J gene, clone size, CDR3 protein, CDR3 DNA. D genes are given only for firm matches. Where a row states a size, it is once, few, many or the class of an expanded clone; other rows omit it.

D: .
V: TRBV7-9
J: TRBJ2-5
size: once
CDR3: CASSFPGQGETQYF
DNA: TGTGCCAGCAGCTTTCCGGGCCAGGGAGAGACCCAGTACTTC

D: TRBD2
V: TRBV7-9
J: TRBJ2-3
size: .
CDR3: CASSPGKLAGGTDTQYF
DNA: TGTGCCAGCAGCCCAGGAAAACTAGCGGGGGGCACAGATACGCAGTATTTT

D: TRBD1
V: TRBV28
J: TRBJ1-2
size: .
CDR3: CASSLDGTGWGYTF
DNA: TGTGCCAGCAGTTTGGATGGGACAGGTTGGGGCTACACCTTC

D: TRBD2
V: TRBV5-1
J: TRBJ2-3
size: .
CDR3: CASSYSSGGRSDTQYF
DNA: TGCGCCAGCAGCTACTCTAGCGGGGGGAGGTCAGATACGCAGTATTTT

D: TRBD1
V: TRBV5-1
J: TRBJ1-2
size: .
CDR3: CASSPGTGLEHYGYTF
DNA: TGCGCCAGCAGCCCAGGGACAGGGCTAGAACACTATGGCTACACCTTC

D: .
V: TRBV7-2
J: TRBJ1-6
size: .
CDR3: CASSLVAGKNSPLHF
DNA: TGTGCCAGCAGCTTAGTAGCAGGGAAGAATTCACCCCTCCACTTT

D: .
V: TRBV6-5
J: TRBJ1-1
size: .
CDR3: CASKNDRPSRDFF
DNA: TGTGCCAGCAAAAACGACAGGCCCTCAAGGGACTTCTTT

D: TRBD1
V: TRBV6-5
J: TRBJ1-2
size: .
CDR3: CASTRRGGAVYGYTF
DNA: TGTGCCAGCACCAGGAGAGGGGGCGCCGTCTATGGCTACACCTTC

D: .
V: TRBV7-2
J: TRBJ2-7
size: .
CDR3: CASSLGGNKYEQYF
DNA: TGTGCCAGCAGCTTAGGAGGGAACAAGTACGAGCAGTACTTC

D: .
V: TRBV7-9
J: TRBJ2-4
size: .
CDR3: CASSPHRNPKNIQYF
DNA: TGTGCCAGCAGCCCCCACAGGAACCCCAAAAACATTCAGTACTTC

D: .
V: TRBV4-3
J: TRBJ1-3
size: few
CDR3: CASSLASGASGNTIYF
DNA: TGCGCCAGCAGCCTAGCATCAGGGGCGAGCGGAAACACCATATATTTT

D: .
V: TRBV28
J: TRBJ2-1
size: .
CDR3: CASSVDSSYNEQFF
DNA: TGTGCCAGCAGCGTCGACAGCTCCTACAATGAGCAGTTCTTC

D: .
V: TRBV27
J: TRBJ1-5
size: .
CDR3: CASSKGSNQPQHF
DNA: TGTGCCAGCAGCAAGGGGAGCAATCAGCCCCAGCATTTT

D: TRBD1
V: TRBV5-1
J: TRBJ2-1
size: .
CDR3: CASSIRGQANEQFF
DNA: TGCGCCAGCAGCATCAGGGGGCAGGCCAATGAGCAGTTCTTC

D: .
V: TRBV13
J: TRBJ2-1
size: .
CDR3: CASSLGRGEQFF
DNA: TGTGCCAGCAGCTTAGGCCGCGGTGAGCAGTTCTTC

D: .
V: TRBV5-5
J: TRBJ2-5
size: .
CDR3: CASSLEGVETQYF
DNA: TGTGCCAGCAGCTTGGAAGGGGTGGAGACCCAGTACTTC

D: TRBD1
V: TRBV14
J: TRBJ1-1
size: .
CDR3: CASSQGPTGTGREAFF
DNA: TGTGCCAGCAGCCAAGGCCCTACCGGGACAGGGCGCGAAGCTTTCTTT

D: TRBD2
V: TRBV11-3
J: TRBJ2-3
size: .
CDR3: CASSPRGAGGLTIQYF
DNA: TGTGCCAGCAGCCCGAGGGGAGCGGGGGGCCTCACTATACAGTATTTT

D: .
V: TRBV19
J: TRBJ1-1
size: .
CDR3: CASLMGGQAFF
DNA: TGTGCCAGTCTAATGGGGGGGCAAGCTTTCTTT

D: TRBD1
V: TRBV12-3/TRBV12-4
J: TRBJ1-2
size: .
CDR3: CASSRDSYGYTF
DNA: TGTGCCAGCAGCCGGGACAGCTATGGCTACACCTTC

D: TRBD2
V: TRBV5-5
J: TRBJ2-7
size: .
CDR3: CASSESGGPLFNEQYF
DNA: TGTGCCAGCAGCGAAAGCGGGGGGCCCCTATTCAACGAGCAGTACTTC

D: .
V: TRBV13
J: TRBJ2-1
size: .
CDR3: CASSFSPPRGHPWSEQFF
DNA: TGTGCCAGCAGCTTCAGTCCCCCGCGGGGGCATCCCTGGAGTGAGCAGTTCTTC

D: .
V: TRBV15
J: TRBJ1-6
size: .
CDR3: CATGIGQGINSPLHF
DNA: TGTGCCACGGGGATCGGGCAGGGCATTAATTCACCCCTCCACTTT

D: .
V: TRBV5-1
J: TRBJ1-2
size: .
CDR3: CASRSGAANYGYTF
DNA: TGCGCCAGCAGAAGCGGGGCGGCAAACTATGGCTACACCTTC

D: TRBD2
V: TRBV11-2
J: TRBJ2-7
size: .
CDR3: CASSSRTSGYEQYF
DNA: TGTGCCAGCAGCTCAAGGACTAGCGGCTACGAGCAGTACTTC

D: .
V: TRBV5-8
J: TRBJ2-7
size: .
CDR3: CASSLGVISYEQYF
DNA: TGTGCCAGCAGCTTGGGTGTCATCAGCTACGAGCAGTACTTC

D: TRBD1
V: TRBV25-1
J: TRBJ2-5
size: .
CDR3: CASSDIRGPQETQYF
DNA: TGTGCCAGCAGTGATATCAGGGGGCCTCAAGAGACCCAGTACTTC

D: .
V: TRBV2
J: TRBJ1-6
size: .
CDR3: CASSGLLNSPLHF
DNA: TGTGCCAGCAGTGGACTGCTGAATTCACCCCTCCACTTT

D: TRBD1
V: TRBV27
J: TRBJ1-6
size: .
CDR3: CASSFATTGGNSPLHF
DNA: TGTGCCAGCAGTTTCGCAACAACAGGGGGAAATTCACCCCTCCACTTT

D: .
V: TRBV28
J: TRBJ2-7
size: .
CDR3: CASSLRVTGRGEQYF
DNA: TGTGCCAGCAGTTTAAGGGTGACGGGTAGGGGCGAGCAGTACTTC

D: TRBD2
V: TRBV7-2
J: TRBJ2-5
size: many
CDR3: CASRKQSGGTQYF
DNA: TGTGCCAGCAGAAAACAGTCGGGGGGGACCCAGTACTTC

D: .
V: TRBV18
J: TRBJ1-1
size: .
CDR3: CASSPSLANTEAFF
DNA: TGTGCCAGCTCACCTAGCCTGGCGAACACTGAAGCTTTCTTT

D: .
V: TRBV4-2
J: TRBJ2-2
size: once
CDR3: CASSQVDSLTGELFF
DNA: TGTGCCAGCAGCCAAGTTGACAGTCTCACCGGGGAGCTGTTTTTT

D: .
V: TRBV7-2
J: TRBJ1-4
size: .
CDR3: CASSLVGGATNEKLFF
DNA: TGTGCCAGCAGCTTAGTTGGGGGGGCGACTAATGAAAAACTGTTTTTT

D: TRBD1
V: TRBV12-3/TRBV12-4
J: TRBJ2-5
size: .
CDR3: CASSFNRGETQYF
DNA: TGTGCCAGCAGTTTTAACAGGGGAGAGACCCAGTACTTC

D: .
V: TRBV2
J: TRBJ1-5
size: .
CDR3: CATKQSGQPQHF
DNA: TGTGCCACCAAACAGTCAGGGCAGCCCCAGCATTTT

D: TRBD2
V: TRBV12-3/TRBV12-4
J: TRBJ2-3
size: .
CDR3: CAIFSGVTDTQYF
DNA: TGTGCCATCTTTAGCGGGGTCACAGATACGCAGTATTTT

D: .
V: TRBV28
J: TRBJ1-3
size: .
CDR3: CASTPSALFRSTGNTIYF
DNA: TGTGCCAGCACCCCTTCGGCCCTCTTCCGTAGCACTGGAAACACCATATATTTT

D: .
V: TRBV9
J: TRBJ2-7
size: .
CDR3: CASSVSAAGAHEQYF
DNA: TGTGCCAGCAGCGTATCGGCCGCGGGCGCCCACGAGCAGTACTTC

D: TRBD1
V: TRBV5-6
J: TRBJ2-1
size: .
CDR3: CASSSRGLSHNEQFF
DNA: TGTGCCAGCAGCTCCAGGGGGCTTTCGCACAATGAGCAGTTCTTC

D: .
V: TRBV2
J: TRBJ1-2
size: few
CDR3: CASRNDRRNYGYTF
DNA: TGTGCCAGCAGGAACGACAGACGTAACTATGGCTACACCTTC

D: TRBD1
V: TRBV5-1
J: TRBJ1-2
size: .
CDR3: CASSLGVQGADYGYTF
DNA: TGCGCCAGCAGCTTGGGAGTTCAGGGGGCGGACTATGGCTACACCTTC

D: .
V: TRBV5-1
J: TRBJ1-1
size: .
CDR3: CASSLMEDGNTEAFF
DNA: TGCGCCAGCAGCTTAATGGAGGACGGAAACACTGAAGCTTTCTTT

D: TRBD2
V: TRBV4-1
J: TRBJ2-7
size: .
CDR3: CASSPQGTSGGLTYEQYF
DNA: TGCGCCAGCAGCCCTCAGGGGACTAGCGGGGGCCTAACCTACGAGCAGTACTTC

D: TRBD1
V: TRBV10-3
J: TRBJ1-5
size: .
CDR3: CASQQGGGQPQHF
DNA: TGTGCCTCCCAGCAGGGGGGCGGTCAGCCCCAGCATTTT

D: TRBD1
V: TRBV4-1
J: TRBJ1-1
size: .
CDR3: CASSQENRGGSAFF
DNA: TGCGCCAGCAGCCAAGAAAACAGGGGCGGTTCAGCTTTCTTT

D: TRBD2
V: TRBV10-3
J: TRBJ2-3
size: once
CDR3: CAIAAGGPPDTQYF
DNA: TGTGCCATTGCAGCGGGGGGGCCACCAGATACGCAGTATTTT

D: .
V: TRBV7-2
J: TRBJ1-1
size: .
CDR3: CASSSGWAGNTEAFF
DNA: TGTGCCAGCAGCTCCGGCTGGGCAGGGAACACTGAAGCTTTCTTT

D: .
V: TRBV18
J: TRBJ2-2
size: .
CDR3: CASSPDRPGELFF
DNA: TGTGCCAGCTCACCCGACAGGCCCGGGGAGCTGTTTTTT

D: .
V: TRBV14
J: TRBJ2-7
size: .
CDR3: CASSQEWAGSHEQYF
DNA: TGTGCCAGCAGCCAAGAATGGGCAGGGTCCCACGAGCAGTACTTC

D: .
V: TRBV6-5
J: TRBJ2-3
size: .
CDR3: CASSGRGTSTDTQYF
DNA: TGTGCCAGCTCTGGGCGGGGAACTAGCACAGATACGCAGTATTTT

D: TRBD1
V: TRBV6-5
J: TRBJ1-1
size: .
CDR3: CASSYSSTGGTEAFF
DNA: TGTGCCAGCAGTTACTCTTCCACAGGGGGCACTGAAGCTTTCTTT

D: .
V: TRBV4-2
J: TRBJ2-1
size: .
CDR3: CASSQGGTGAGRNEQFF
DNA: TGTGCCAGCAGCCAAGGGGGTACCGGCGCGGGGAGGAATGAGCAGTTCTTC

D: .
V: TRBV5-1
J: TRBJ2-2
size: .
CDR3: CASSSWRDGELFF
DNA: TGCGCCAGCAGCTCATGGAGAGACGGGGAGCTGTTTTTT